The source of this TCR beta chain is a study of CXCR4 blockade with PD-1 therapy in pancreatic cancer (dated by TCRdb to between 2018 and 2021). Regarding the complete study: Multiplex immunohistochemistry and TCRbeta immunosequencing of resected pancreatic ductal adenocarcinoma were combined in the study with ex vivo slice culture in which PD-1 and CXCR4 blockade were tested. To look at intratumoral heterogeneity, the researchers TCR-sequenced two geographically distinct regions from each of over five tumors. Results the study describes overall, beyond this receptor: Because only TCRbeta chains were sequenced, true antigen-specificity overlap among the convergent dominant clones remained unconfirmed, awaiting paired alpha-beta single-cell sequencing. Clonal expansion was observed in tumors, with a mean productive clonality of about 0.14 compared with over 0.045 in healthy blood, but no correlation between clonality and survival was found. The frequency of each amino acid clone correlated strongly with the number of distinct nucleotide rearrangements encoding that clone, suggesting convergent selection driven by common tumor antigens.

The immunoSEQ Assay at Adaptive Biotechnologies was used to immunosequence TCRbeta CDR3 regions from the extracted DNA. In the paper's pipeline: To measure the absolute abundance of each unique TCRbeta CDR3, the sequences were collapsed and filtered. Clonality was calculated as 1 minus Pielou's evenness, using only productive in-frame rearrangements. For regional overlap, the top 100 nucleotide rearrangements were followed across paired samples, and the Morisita index was used to compare paired samples against unrelated samples. Convergence of nucleotide rearrangements onto identical amino acid sequences was assessed with the immunoSEQ Rearrangement Details tool. Drawn from immuneACCESS, this table holds only the in-frame rearrangements with V and J called that TCRdb kept. Clones are partly lost; checked studies trace under half to an unresolved V gene and leave the rest unexplained. Clone size and the V and J calls come from that table; the DNA yielded D and trimming. Counted in this sample were about 1,700 clones; about 42% of them appeared once. Jointly, the top ten make up over 12% of the sample.

The archived tumor blocks were obtained from patients to whom no neoadjuvant therapy had been administered before resection. The preserved-tissue arm of the study used 30 to 35 surgical resection samples from under 25 previously untreated pancreatic ductal adenocarcinoma patients. For the resection arm, ten 5-micron curls of FFPE tumor adjacent to the multiplex immunohistochemistry slide were used for DNA extraction. Based on its abundance in the sample, this clone is medium-sized (0.01 to 0.1%). There is no known antigen for this receptor. Base qualities are not recorded, but no much larger clone differs from it by a single base. Relative to germline, V is 2 bases shorter and J is 0 bases shorter, with 2 bases between their ends. CDR1 and CDR2, per the germline V gene, are MNHGY and SAAAGT. The CDR3, from cysteine to phenylalanine, totals 14 residues. The kept DNA is CDR3 alone, 42 bases in frame from the first base.

Material for sequencing was tumor tissue. The chain employs TRBV6-8 and TRBJ2-6; the D gene lacks a confident call. The receptor was derived from a human donor with pancreatic ductal adenocarcinoma. CDR3 loop: CASSYNSGANVLTF. The DNA sequence reads TGTGCCAGCAGTTACAACTCTGGGGCCAACGTCCTGACTTTC.